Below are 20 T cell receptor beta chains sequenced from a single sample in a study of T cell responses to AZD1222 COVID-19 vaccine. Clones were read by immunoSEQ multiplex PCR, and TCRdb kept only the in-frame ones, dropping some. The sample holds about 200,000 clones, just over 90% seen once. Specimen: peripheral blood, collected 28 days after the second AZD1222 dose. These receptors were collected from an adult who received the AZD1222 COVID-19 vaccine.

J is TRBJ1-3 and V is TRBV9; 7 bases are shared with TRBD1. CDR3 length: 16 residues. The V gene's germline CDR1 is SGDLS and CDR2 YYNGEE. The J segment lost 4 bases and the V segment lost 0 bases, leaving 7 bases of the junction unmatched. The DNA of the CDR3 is TGTGCCAGCAGCGTAGCTGGGACAGCCAGGGGAAACACCATATATTTT. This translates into CASSVAGTARGNTIYF.

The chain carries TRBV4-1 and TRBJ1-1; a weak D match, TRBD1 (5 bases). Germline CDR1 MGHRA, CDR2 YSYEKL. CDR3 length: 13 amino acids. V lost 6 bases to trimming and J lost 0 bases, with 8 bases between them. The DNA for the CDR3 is TGCGCCAGCAGAGACAGCATGAACACTGAAGCTTTCTTT. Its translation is CASRDSMNTEAFF.

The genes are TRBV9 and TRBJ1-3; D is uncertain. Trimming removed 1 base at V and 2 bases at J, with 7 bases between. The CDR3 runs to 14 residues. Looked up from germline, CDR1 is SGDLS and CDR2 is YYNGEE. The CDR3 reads CASSVSGPGNTIYF. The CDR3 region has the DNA TGTGCCAGCAGCGTAAGTGGACCTGGAAACACCATATATTTT. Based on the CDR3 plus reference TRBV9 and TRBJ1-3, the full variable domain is DSGVTQTPKHLITATGQRVTLRCSPRSGDLSVYWYQQSLDQGLQFLIQYYNGEERAKGNILERFSAQQFPDLHSELNLSSLELGDSALYFCASSVSGPGNTIYFGEGSWLTVV.

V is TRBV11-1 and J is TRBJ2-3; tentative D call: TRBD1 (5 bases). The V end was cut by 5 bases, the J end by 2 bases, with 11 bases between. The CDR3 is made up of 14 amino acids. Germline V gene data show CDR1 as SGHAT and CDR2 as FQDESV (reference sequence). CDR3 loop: CASSKGAVTDTQYF. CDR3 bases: TGTGCCAGCAGCAAAGGGGCAGTCACAGATACGCAGTATTTT.

Here the CDR3 reads CASSYSTGVGYGYTF. The CDR3 DNA follows: TGTGCCAGCAGTTACTCGACTGGGGTAGGCTATGGCTACACCTTC. This chain joins TRBV6-5 and TRBJ1-2; no firm D call. Trimming took 0 bases from V and 4 from J, leaving 12 bases between them. Germline V lookup: CDR1 MNHEY, CDR2 SVGAGI. The CDR3 runs to 15 residues.

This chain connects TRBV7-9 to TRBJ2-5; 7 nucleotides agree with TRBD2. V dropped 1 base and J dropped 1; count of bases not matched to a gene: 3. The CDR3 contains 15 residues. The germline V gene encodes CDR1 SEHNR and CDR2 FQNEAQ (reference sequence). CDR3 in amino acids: CASSLGLAAQETQYF. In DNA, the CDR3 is TGTGCCAGCAGCTTAGGGCTAGCGGCCCAAGAGACCCAGTACTTC.

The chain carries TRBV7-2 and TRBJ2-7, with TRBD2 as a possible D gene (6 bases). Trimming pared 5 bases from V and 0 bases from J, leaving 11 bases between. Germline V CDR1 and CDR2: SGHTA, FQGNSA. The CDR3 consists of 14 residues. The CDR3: CASSPGGSSYEQYF. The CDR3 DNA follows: TGTGCCAGCAGCCCCGGGGGTAGCTCCTACGAGCAGTACTTC. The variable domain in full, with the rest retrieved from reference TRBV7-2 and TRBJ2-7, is GAGVSQSPSNKVTEKGKDVELRCDPISGHTALYWYRQSLGQGLEFLIYFQGNSAPDKSGLPSDRFSAERTGGSVSTLTIQRTQQEDSAVYLCASSPGGSSYEQYFGPGTRLTVT.

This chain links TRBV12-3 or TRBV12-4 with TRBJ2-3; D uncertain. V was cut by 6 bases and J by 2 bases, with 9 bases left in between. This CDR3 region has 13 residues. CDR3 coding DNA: TGTGCCAGCAGAAACCAGAACACAGATACGCAGTATTTT. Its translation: CASRNQNTDTQYF.

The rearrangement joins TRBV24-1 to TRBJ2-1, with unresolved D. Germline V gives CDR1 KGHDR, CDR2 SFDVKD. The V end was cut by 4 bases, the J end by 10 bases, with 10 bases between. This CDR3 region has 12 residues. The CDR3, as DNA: TGTGCCACCAGTGACTCACTATGGGAGCAGTTCTTC. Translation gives CATSDSLWEQFF.

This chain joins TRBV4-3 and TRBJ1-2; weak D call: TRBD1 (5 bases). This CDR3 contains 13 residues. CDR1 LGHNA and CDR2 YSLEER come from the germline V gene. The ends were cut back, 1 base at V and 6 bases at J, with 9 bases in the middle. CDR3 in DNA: TGCGCCAGCAGCCAAGTCACAGGCGATGGCTACACCTTC. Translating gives CASSQVTGDGYTF.

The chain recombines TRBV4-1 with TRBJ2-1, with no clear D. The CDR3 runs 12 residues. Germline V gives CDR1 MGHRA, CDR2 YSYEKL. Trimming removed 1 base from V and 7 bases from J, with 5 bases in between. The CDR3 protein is CASSQAPNEQFF. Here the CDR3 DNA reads TGCGCCAGCAGCCAAGCCCCGAATGAGCAGTTCTTC.

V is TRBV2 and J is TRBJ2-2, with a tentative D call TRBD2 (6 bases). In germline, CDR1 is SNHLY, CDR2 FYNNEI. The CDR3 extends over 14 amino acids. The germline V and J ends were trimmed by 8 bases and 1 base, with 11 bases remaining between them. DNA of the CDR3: TGTGCCAGCGGCCGGGAGCGGAACACCGGGGAGCTGTTTTTT. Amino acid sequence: CASGRERNTGELFF.

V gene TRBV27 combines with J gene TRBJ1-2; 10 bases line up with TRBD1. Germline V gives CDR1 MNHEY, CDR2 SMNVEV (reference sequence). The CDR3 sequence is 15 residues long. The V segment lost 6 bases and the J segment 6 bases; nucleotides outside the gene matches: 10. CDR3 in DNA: TGTGCCAGCAGCGGACAGGGGGGGTACAGCAATGGCTACACCTTC. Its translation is CASSGQGGYSNGYTF.

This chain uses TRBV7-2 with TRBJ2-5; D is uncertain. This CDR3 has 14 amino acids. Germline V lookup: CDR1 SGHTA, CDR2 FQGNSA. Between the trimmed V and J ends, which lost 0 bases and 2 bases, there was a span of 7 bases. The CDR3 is CASSLAPGQETQYF. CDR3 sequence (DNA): TGTGCCAGCAGCTTAGCACCAGGTCAAGAGACCCAGTACTTC.

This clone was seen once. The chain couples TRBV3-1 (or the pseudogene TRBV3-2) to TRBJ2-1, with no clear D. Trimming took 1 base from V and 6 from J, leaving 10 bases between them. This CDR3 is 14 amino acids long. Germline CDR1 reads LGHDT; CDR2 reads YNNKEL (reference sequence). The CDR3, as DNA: TGTGCCAGCAGCCAAGGTCTAGTTTCCAATGAGCAGTTCTTC. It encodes CASSQGLVSNEQFF.

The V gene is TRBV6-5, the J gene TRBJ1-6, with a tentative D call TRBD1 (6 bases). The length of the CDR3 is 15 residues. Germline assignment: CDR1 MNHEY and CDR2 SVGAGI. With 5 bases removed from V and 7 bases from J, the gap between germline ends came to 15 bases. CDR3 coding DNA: TGTGCCAGCAGTCCCCGGGACACCTTCAATTCACCCCTCCACTTT. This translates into CASSPRDTFNSPLHF.

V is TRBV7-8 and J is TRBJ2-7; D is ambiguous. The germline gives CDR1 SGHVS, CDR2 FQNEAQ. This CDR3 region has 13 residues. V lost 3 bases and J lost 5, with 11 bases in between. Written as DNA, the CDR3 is TGTGCCAGCAGCTTGGGGTTCGGCGACGAGCAGTACTTC. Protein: CASSLGFGDEQYF. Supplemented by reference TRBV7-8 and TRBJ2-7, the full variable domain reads GAGVSQSPRYKVAKRGQDVALRCDPISGHVSLFWYQQALGQGPEFLTYFQNEAQLDKSGLPSDRFFAERPEGSVSTLKIQRTQQEDSAVYLCASSLGFGDEQYFGPGTRLTVT.

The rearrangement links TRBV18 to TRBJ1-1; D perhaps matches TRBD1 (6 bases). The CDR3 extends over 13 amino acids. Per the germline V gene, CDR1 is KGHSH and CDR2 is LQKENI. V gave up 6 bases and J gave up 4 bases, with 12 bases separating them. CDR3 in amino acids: CASSPFRGTEAFF. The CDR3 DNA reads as TGTGCCAGCTCGCCCTTCAGGGGCACTGAAGCTTTCTTT.

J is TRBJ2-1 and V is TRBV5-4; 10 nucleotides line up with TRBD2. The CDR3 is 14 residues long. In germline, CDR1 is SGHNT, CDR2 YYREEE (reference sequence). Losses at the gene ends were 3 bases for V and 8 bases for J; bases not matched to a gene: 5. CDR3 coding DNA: TGTGCCAGCAGCTCTAGCGGGAGCTATGATGAGCAGTTCTTC. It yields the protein CASSSSGSYDEQFF.

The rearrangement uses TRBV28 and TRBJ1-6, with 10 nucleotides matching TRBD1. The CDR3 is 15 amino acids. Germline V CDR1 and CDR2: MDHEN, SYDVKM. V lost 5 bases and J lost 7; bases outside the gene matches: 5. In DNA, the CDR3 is TGTGCCAGCAGTACCCCGGGACAGGGGAATTCACCCCTCCACTTT. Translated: CASSTPGQGNSPLHF.